This TCR beta chain appears in the sequencing data of a study of vaccination and CD4 T cells after COVID-19. An Oncomine TCR Beta short-read assay was used to sequence the DNA from cultured CD4+ T cells. MiXCR, applied by TCRdb to the PCR reads, yields one record per CDR3 protein. The sample shows about 20,000 distinct CDR3 sequences, 66% of them seen only once. Germline values: CDR1 SEHNR, CDR2 FQNEAQ (reference sequence). Trimming cost V 1 base and J 6 bases; bases outside gene matches: 5. This CDR3 has 14 amino acids. Comments on this clonotype: Its target is not known.

Documented treatment: approximately 9-day PBMC culture with coronavirus spike peptide pools or control peptides (ViraFEST assay). The specimen sequenced was CD4+ T cells from blood, cultured in vitro. The chain joins TRBV7-9 to TRBJ2-7; 8 positions match TRBD1. This TCR was sampled from a human donor who had recovered from COVID-19. The CDR3 spells CASSLGQGFSEQYF. The DNA for the CDR3 is TGTGCCAGCAGCTTAGGACAGGGGTTTAGCGAGCAGTACTTC.